This TCR beta chain was sequenced during a study of cytomegalovirus exposure and HLA in healthy donors (dated by TCRdb to about 2017). Concerning the study at large: A later analysis indicated that the roughly 130 validation repertoires were generated on the platform also employed for the 600 to 750 repertoires of the first cohort. The study aimed to test whether signatures of past pathogen exposure could be identified by cataloging public T cell receptors. In addition to the first cohort of around 670 subjects, a separate validation cohort of over 90 different subjects was used. To predict cytomegalovirus infection status, the study combined high-throughput TCR immunosequencing, statistical association of individual TCRs with disease status, and machine learning. Overall study results and their limits: In vitro tests confirmed that three of the cytomegalovirus-associated TCR beta chains recognize cytomegalovirus antigens. The study listed 164 TCR beta chains as associated with cytomegalovirus. Most TCR sequences were seen in very few donors, while some public TCRs were found in many individuals. A later analysis found that TCRs clustered in the first cohort also tended to co-occur in the roughly 120 validation repertoires, with about 94% of cluster scores above 0. Cytomegalovirus status was reported to be diagnosed by the classifier with high specificity and sensitivity in both the original and validation cohorts. According to the authors, the approach could potentially be generalized to other disease states and immunological phenotypes. A later analysis lacked HLA typing for the validation cohort, so it scored co-occurrence in that cohort across all 120 repertoires.

As concerns this clone: It has no known antigen specificity. No qualities accompany the bases; no much larger clone lies one base away.

The germline V gene gives CDR1 as MGHRA and CDR2 as YSYEKL. V sheds 1 base and J sheds 8 bases, leaving 14 bases between their ends. The CDR3, from cysteine to phenylalanine, totals 15 residues. The kept DNA is CDR3 alone, 45 bases in frame from the first base. The donors belonged to the validation cohort of around 110 subjects, which was separate from the roughly 670-subject first cohort. Libraries were built with the immunoSEQ multiplex PCR assay. In the original analysis: A statistical classification framework was developed to diagnose cytomegalovirus status using the catalog of TCR beta chain sequences. The source is immuneACCESS, and TCRdb retained only in-frame sequences with V and J called. Part of the clones is not carried over; for the studies checked, unresolved V genes explain less than half of this, and the remainder is unexplained. The D gene and trimming were derived from the DNA, and the V and J assignments and clone size from that table. Present in this sample are 90,000 or so clones, 85% of which were seen just once. The ten top clones hold 20% of the sample.

The rearranged chain carries TRBV4-1 and TRBJ1-4; the D region possibly corresponds to TRBD1 (5 bases align). The sample comprised PBMCs. The sequence was collected from a man aged 18 to 29 in good health and CMV-seropositive. The sequence in DNA is TGCGCCAGCAGCCAAGCCTCGACCGCAGGGGAAAAACTGTTTTTT. It translates to CASSQASTAGEKLFF.